The 18 T cell receptor beta chains given below trace back to one sample, sequenced in a study of blood T cells in healthy people across ages. PCR was performed a second time for about 7 to 12 cycles using a sample-barcoded 5' primer and a J-beta primer mix. TCRdb redid the calling of the 5' RACE reads with MiXCR, one entry per CDR3 protein. Of 650,000 to 900,000 distinct CDR3 sequences listed, 55% to 65% are singletons. Input material: blood. The receptors were gathered from a young man in good health.

The rearrangement uses TRBV25-1 and TRBJ2-3; D may be TRBD1 or TRBD2 (6 bases each). V was clipped by 2 bases and J by 3 bases, with 12 bases between them. The CDR3 has 15 amino acids. CDR1 and CDR2 (germline): MGHDK, SYGVNS. In nucleotides, the CDR3 is TGTGCCAGCAGTGAAGGTCAGGGGAGGACAGATACGCAGTATTTT. This gives the protein CASSEGQGRTDTQYF.

This clonotype was seen ten or more times. The chain has TRBV29-1 and TRBJ2-1, with a possible D match to TRBD1 (6 bases). The CDR3 consists of 13 residues. V was pared by 1 base and J by 8 bases, with 12 bases between. Germline loops: CDR1 SQVTM, CDR2 ANQGSEA. CDR3 in DNA: TGCAGCGTTGAAGGGGGGCAGGGCCATGAGCAGTTCTTC. It yields the protein CSVEGGQGHEQFF.

This chain connects TRBV7-2 to TRBJ1-1; D gene ambiguous. V lost 2 bases and J 4 bases, leaving 11 bases between the germline ends. The germline CDR1 and CDR2 sequences are SGHTA and FQGNSA. The CDR3 sequence is 14 residues long. CDR3 amino acids: CASSLLPSLTEAFF. The CDR3 DNA is TGTGCCAGCAGCTTACTTCCCAGTCTCACTGAAGCTTTCTTT.

The rearrangement joins TRBV6-5 to TRBJ1-2; D perhaps matches TRBD1 (5 bases). CDR3 length equals 15 residues. Between the trimmed V and J ends, which lost 0 bases and 3 bases, there was a span of 11 bases. Germline CDR1 and CDR2: MNHEY and SVGAGI. The chain's CDR3 is CASSYSGGLDYGYTF. The CDR3 bases are TGTGCCAGCAGTTACTCGGGGGGTCTCGACTATGGCTACACCTTC.

The chain uses TRBV28 and TRBJ2-1, with 9 positions matching TRBD1. The CDR3 length is 17 residues. Germline CDR1 is MDHEN and CDR2 is SYDVKM. Losses at the gene ends were 7 bases for V and 9 bases for J; bases not matched to a gene: 19. The CDR3 region is CASIGSGQGDRFREQFF. As DNA, the CDR3 is TGTGCCAGCATAGGTTCGGGACAGGGAGATCGGTTTCGTGAGCAGTTCTTC.

This clonotype came up a few times. V and J are TRBV9 and TRBJ2-1, with no clear D. The CDR3 consists of 12 residues. V lost 4 bases and J lost 7, with 9 bases in between. Germline V gives CDR1 SGDLS, CDR2 YYNGEE. CDR3 loop: CASSPQQNEQFF. Here the CDR3 DNA reads TGTGCCAGCAGCCCCCAGCAGAATGAGCAGTTCTTC.

J is TRBJ2-1 and V is TRBV18; D is unresolved. CDR1 KGHSH and CDR2 LQKENI come from the germline V gene. This CDR3 has 14 amino acids. V shed 3 bases and J shed 7 bases, with 13 bases lying between them. The CDR3: CASSPQSLRNEQFF. The DNA for the CDR3 is TGTGCCAGCTCACCCCAGAGCCTGAGGAATGAGCAGTTCTTC.

In this sample, this clonotype turned up many times. The chain joins TRBV5-1 to TRBJ2-5; D call uncertain. V lost 0 bases and J 4 bases, leaving 7 bases between the germline ends. The CDR3 extends over 13 amino acids. CDR1 and CDR2 from the germline V gene are SGHRS and YFSETQ. The CDR3: CASSLGTGETQYF. As DNA, the CDR3 is TGCGCCAGCAGCTTGGGCACTGGAGAGACCCAGTACTTC.

The rearrangement links TRBV3-1 to TRBJ2-3, with D possibly being TRBD1 (5 bases). This CDR3 is built from 17 residues. Trimming left V 1 base short and J 2 bases short, with 16 bases between. Germline V gene sequence: CDR1 LGHDT, CDR2 YNNKEL (reference sequence). Here the CDR3 reads CASSQAVDTDNTDTQYF. CDR3 DNA: TGTGCCAGCAGCCAAGCCGTCGACACGGACAACACAGATACGCAGTATTTT.

V gene TRBV6-2 or TRBV6-3 combines with J gene TRBJ2-1; D is uncertain. The CDR3 is 13 residues long. The germline V and J ends were trimmed by 2 bases and 7 bases, with 9 bases remaining between them. Germline V gives CDR1 MNHEY, CDR2 SVGEGT. The chain's CDR3 is CASSYGVPNEQFF. CDR3 sequence (DNA): TGTGCCAGCAGTTACGGGGTACCTAATGAGCAGTTCTTC.

Only a few counts were recorded for this clonotype. V and J are TRBV5-6 and TRBJ1-4, with D perhaps TRBD1 (6 bases). The V end lost 4 bases, the J end lost 0 bases, and 13 bases lay between the germline ends. The CDR3 is 16 amino acids. Per the germline V gene, CDR1 is SGHDT and CDR2 is YYEEEE. The CDR3 here is CASSPRDKATNEKLFF. The CDR3 DNA is TGTGCCAGCAGCCCCCGGGACAAAGCAACTAATGAAAAACTGTTTTTT.

The genes are TRBV5-1 and TRBJ2-1; D is perhaps TRBD2 (6 bases). The germline V gene has CDR1 SGHRS and CDR2 YFSETQ. V shed 7 bases and J shed 8 bases, with 22 bases lying between them. The CDR3 is made up of 15 amino acids. The DNA for the CDR3 is TGCGCCAGCGCGCCACGGGGGATGTCCGATCATGAGCAGTTCTTC. This gives the protein CASAPRGMSDHEQFF.

The gene calls are TRBV20-1 and TRBJ2-3; D remains unclear. Germline CDR1 is DFQATT and CDR2 is SNEGSKA (reference sequence). The CDR3 runs to 14 residues. V was pared by 6 bases and J by 2 bases, with 15 bases between. The CDR3 here is CSAFSGLHTDTQYF. CDR3 nucleotides: TGCAGTGCCTTCTCCGGGCTACACACAGATACGCAGTATTTT.

This sequence joins TRBV15 and TRBJ2-7, with D possibly being TRBD2 (5 bases). Germline assignment: CDR1 LNHNV and CDR2 YYDKDF (reference sequence). The ends were cut back, 6 bases at V and 6 bases at J, with 9 bases in the middle. CDR3 length: 11 residues. In DNA form, the CDR3 reads TGTGCCACCAGGACCGGACTCGAGCAGTACTTC. Protein sequence: CATRTGLEQYF.

The CDR3 here is CASSYRTAGYINNEQFF. For the CDR3, the DNA is TGTGCCAGCAGTTACCGCACCGCAGGGTATATTAACAATGAGCAGTTCTTC. This chain joins TRBV6-2 or TRBV6-3 and TRBJ2-1; possible D gene TRBD1, 5 bases. CDR1 and CDR2 from the germline V gene are MNHEY and SVGEGT. Between the trimmed V and J ends, which lost 2 bases and 5 bases, there was a span of 19 bases. The CDR3 loop spans 17 amino acids.

On this clonotype: This may be a read error, as it is one base from a much larger clone. The chain has TRBV9 and TRBJ2-3, with TRBD2 identical over 7 bases. CDR3 size: 14 residues. Germline CDR1 and CDR2: SGDLS and YYNGEE. The CDR3 sequence: CAGSLGLRTDTQYF. The CDR3 nucleotides read TGTGCCGGCAGCCTGGGACTACGAACAGATACGCAGTATTTT.

V usage is TRBV6-2 or TRBV6-3 and J usage is TRBJ2-7, with D tentatively TRBD2 (6 bases). CDR1 MNHEY and CDR2 SVGEGT come from the germline V gene. The CDR3 length is 12 residues. V lost 6 bases and J 7 bases, leaving 13 bases between the germline ends. CDR3 sequence (DNA): TGTGCCAGCAGGAGACTAGAATTGGAGCAGTACTTC. It yields the protein CASRRLELEQYF.

CDR3 loop: CASRHSLGGEQYF. Here the CDR3 DNA reads TGTGCCAGCCGACATTCGTTAGGGGGCGAGCAGTACTTC. The V and J genes are TRBV6-5 and TRBJ2-1; a possible D gene is TRBD1 (6 bases). The closer fit of TRBJ2-7 to the DNA end suggests the J call may be wrong. The CDR3 length is 13 residues. Per germline, CDR1 MNHEY and CDR2 SVGAGI.